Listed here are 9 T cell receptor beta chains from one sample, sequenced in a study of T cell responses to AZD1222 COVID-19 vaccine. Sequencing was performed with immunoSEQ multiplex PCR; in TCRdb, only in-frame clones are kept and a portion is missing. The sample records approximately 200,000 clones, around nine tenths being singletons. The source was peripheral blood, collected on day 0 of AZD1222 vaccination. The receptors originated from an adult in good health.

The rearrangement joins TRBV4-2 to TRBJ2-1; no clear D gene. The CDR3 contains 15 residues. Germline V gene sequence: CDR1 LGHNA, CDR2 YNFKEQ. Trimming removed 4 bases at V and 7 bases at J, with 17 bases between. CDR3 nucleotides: TGTGCCAGCAGCCCGAGACTTGACGTTTTGAATGAGCAGTTCTTC. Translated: CASSPRLDVLNEQFF.

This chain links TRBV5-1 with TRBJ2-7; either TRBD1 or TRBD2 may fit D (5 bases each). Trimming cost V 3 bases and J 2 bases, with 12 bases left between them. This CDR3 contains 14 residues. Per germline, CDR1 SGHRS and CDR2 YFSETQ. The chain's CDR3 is CASSSGRIPYEQYF. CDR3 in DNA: TGCGCCAGCAGCTCGGGACGAATCCCCTACGAGCAGTACTTC.

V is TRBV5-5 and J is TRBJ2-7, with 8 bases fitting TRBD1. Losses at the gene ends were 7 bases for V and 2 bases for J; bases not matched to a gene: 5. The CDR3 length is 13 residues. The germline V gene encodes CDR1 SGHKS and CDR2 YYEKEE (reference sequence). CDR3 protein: CASRRQGPYEQYF. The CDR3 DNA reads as TGTGCCAGCCGCAGACAGGGGCCCTACGAGCAGTACTTC.

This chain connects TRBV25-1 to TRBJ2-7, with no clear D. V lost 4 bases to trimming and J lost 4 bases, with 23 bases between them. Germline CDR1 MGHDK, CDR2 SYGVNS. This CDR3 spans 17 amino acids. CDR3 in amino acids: CASSGSGHHPVDYEQYF. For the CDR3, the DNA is TGTGCCAGCAGTGGTTCCGGGCACCACCCCGTCGATTACGAGCAGTACTTC.

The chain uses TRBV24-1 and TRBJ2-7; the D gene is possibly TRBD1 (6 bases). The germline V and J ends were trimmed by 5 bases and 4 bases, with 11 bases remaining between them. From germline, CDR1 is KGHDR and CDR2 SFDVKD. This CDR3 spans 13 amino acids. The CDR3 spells CATSAPDSYEQYF. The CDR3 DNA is TGTGCCACCAGTGCCCCGGACAGTTACGAGCAGTACTTC.

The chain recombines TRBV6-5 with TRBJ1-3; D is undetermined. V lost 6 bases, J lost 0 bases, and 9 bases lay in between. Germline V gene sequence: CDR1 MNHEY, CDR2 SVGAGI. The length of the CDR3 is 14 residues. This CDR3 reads CASRLQPSGNTIYF. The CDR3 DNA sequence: TGTGCCAGCAGACTCCAACCCTCTGGAAACACCATATATTTT.

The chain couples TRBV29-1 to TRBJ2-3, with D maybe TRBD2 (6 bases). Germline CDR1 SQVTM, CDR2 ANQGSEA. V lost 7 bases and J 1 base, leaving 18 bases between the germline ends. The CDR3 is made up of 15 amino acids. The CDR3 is CSAPPGDRRTDTQYF. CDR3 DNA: TGCAGCGCCCCACCGGGGGATCGACGCACAGATACGCAGTATTTT.

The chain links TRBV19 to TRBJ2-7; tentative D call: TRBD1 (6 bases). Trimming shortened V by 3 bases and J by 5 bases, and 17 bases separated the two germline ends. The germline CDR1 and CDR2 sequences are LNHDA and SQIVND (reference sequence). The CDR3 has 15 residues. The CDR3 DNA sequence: TGTGCCAGTAGTATTACAGGGAATTGGCGCGACGAGCAGTACTTC. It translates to CASSITGNWRDEQYF.

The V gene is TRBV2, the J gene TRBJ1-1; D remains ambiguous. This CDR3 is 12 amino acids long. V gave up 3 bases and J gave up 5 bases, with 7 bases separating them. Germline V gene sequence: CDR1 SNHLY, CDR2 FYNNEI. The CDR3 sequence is CASSDIRTEAFF. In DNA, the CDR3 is TGTGCCAGCAGTGACATAAGGACTGAAGCTTTCTTT.